Presented here are 24 T cell receptor beta chains from one specimen sequenced in a study of identical twins. TCRdb ran MiXCR on the 5' RACE reads and lists one entry per CDR3 protein. The profile shows 1.5 million to 2 million distinct CDR3 sequences, roughly 35% of them singletons. The sample was cord blood. These receptors all stem from a newborn girl in good health.

V is TRBV20-1 and J is TRBJ1-5; possibly TRBD1 for D (5 bases). From germline, CDR1 is DFQATT and CDR2 SNEGSKA (reference sequence). The CDR3 totals 13 residues. The ends were cut back, 6 bases at V and 6 bases at J, with 15 bases in the middle. CDR3 sequence reads: CSAVGVIRQPQHF. The CDR3 region has the DNA TGCAGTGCAGTAGGGGTAATTCGTCAGCCCCAGCATTTT.

The chain recombines TRBV12-3 or TRBV12-4 with TRBJ2-3; 8 nucleotides agree with TRBD1. This CDR3 has 15 residues. V shed 6 bases, J shed 4 bases, and the junction held 9 bases outside the gene matches. In nucleotides, the CDR3 is TGTGCCAGCAGGCCTACAGGGGGACCGTCAGATACGCAGTATTTT. Protein: CASRPTGGPSDTQYF.

There are a few counts of this clonotype. The V and J genes are TRBV6-1 and TRBJ1-6; D gene ambiguous. The germline V gene encodes CDR1 MNHNS and CDR2 SASEGT. Trimming removed 0 bases from V and 7 bases from J, with 7 bases in between. The CDR3 has 14 residues. The CDR3 region has the DNA TGTGCCAGCAGTGAAGCAACACCCAATTCACCCCTCCACTTT. Residues: CASSEATPNSPLHF.

This clonotype was seen only a few times. The chain recombines TRBV10-3 with TRBJ2-1; 9 bases line up with TRBD1. Germline V gene sequence: CDR1 ENHRY, CDR2 SYGVKD. Trimming took 3 bases from V and 6 from J; bases not matched to a gene: 3. CDR3 length: 14 residues. In nucleotides, the CDR3 is TGTGCCATCAGTGACGGGACAGGGTTCAATGAGCAGTTCTTC. Its protein product is CAISDGTGFNEQFF.

This chain links TRBV7-2 with TRBJ2-7; 9 bases align to TRBD1. V shed 2 bases, J shed 5 bases, and the junction held 7 bases outside the gene matches. The germline V gene has CDR1 SGHTA and CDR2 FQGNSA. The CDR3 totals 15 residues. The CDR3: CASSLWGQGRNEQYF. For the CDR3, the DNA is TGTGCCAGCAGCTTATGGGGACAGGGTAGAAACGAGCAGTACTTC. Combining the CDR3 with reference TRBV7-2 and TRBJ2-7 gives the whole variable domain GAGVSQSPSNKVTEKGKDVELRCDPISGHTALYWYRQSLGQGLEFLIYFQGNSAPDKSGLPSDRFSAERTGGSVSTLTIQRTQQEDSAVYLCASSLWGQGRNEQYFGPGTRLTVT.

This clonotype was counted between two and nine times. CDR3 DNA sequence: TGCAGCGTTGAACCCGGACAGGTTGCTAACTATGGCTACACCTTC. Translation gives CSVEPGQVANYGYTF. This chain links TRBV29-1 with TRBJ1-2, with 7 bases identical to TRBD1. The germline gives CDR1 SQVTM, CDR2 ANQGSEA. The V segment lost 2 bases and the J segment 0 bases; nucleotides outside the gene matches: 6. CDR3 size: 15 residues.

This clonotype has only a few counts. The chain is built from TRBV2 and TRBJ2-2; tentative D call: TRBD1 (6 bases). This CDR3 has 14 amino acids. Per germline, CDR1 SNHLY and CDR2 FYNNEI. V was clipped by 4 bases and J by 5 bases, with 11 bases between them. The CDR3 is CASSAGTLTGELFF. In nucleotides, the CDR3 is TGTGCCAGCAGTGCTGGGACACTAACCGGGGAGCTGTTTTTT.

Remarks on this clonotype: The junction does not match germline at one end; this may be a read error. This sequence joins TRBV5-1 and TRBJ2-5; D is unresolved. Germline V lookup: CDR1 SGHRS, CDR2 YFSETQ. This CDR3 is built from 13 residues. The DNA of the CDR3 is TGTGCCAGCAGTTTTTGGGGTGGGGAGACCCAGTACTTC. Translation gives CASSFWGGETQYF. The whole variable domain, remainder taken from reference TRBV5-1 and TRBJ2-5, is KAGVTQTPRYLIKTRGQQVTLSCSPISGHRSVSWYQQTPGQGLQFLFEYFSETQRNKGNFPGRFSGRQFSNSRSEMNVSTLELGDSALYLCASSFWGGETQYFGPGTRLLVL.

This clonotype was counted only a few times. The chain has TRBV29-1 and TRBJ2-2; D is undetermined. CDR1 and CDR2 (germline): SQVTM, ANQGSEA. The CDR3 has 14 residues. V lost 3 bases, J lost 4 bases, and 12 bases lay in between. The CDR3 reads CSVEGWMGTGELFF. DNA of the CDR3: TGCAGCGTTGAGGGCTGGATGGGCACCGGGGAGCTGTTTTTT.

Only a few counts were recorded for this clonotype. The J gene is TRBJ2-1, the V gene TRBV28; 12 positions agree with TRBD1. The CDR3 runs to 15 residues. Germline V gene lookup returns CDR1 MDHEN and CDR2 SYDVKM. Trimming took 3 bases from V and 9 from J; bases not matched to a gene: 6. The DNA for the CDR3 is TGTGCCAGCAGTTTGGGGGACAGGGGGCAGGGTGAGCAGTTCTTC. Translated, it gives CASSLGDRGQGEQFF.

The genes are TRBV6-2 or TRBV6-3 and TRBJ1-6; D possibly corresponds to TRBD1 (5 bases). Trimming took 6 bases from V and 7 from J, leaving 10 bases between them. The CDR3 has 13 residues. Germline V CDR1 and CDR2: MNHEY, SVGEGT. This CDR3 reads CASSWGYNSPLHF. CDR3 coding DNA: TGTGCCAGCAGCTGGGGGTACAATTCACCCCTCCACTTT.

The J gene is TRBJ2-3, the V gene TRBV20-1, with D maybe TRBD1 (6 bases). Germline CDR1 reads DFQATT; CDR2 reads SNEGSKA (reference sequence). The CDR3 runs 13 residues. Between the trimmed V and J ends, which lost 4 bases and 2 bases, there was a span of 10 bases. The chain's CDR3 is CSATRDTTDTQYF. CDR3 DNA: TGCAGTGCTACCCGGGACACCACAGATACGCAGTATTTT.

This clonotype has only a few counts. The rearrangement links TRBV13 to TRBJ2-3, with D possibly being TRBD2 (6 bases). V was clipped by 2 bases and J by 2 bases, with 11 bases between them. The CDR3 has 15 amino acids. The germline CDR1 and CDR2 sequences are PRHDT and FYEKMQ (reference sequence). The CDR3 DNA sequence: TGTGCCAGCAGCTTATCGGACTACCCCACAGATACGCAGTATTTT. Its translation is CASSLSDYPTDTQYF.

This clonotype showed up just a few times. This sequence joins TRBV10-3 and TRBJ1-2; weak D call: TRBD1 (6 bases). Trimming left V 2 bases short and J 6 bases short, with 13 bases between. CDR1 is ENHRY, CDR2 SYGVKD, per germline. CDR3 length: 14 amino acids. The CDR3 region is CAISERAGEDGYTF. The CDR3 DNA sequence: TGTGCCATCAGTGAGCGGGCAGGGGAGGATGGCTACACCTTC.

The chain carries TRBV20-1 and TRBJ2-2; 14 bases line up with TRBD2. From germline, CDR1 is DFQATT and CDR2 SNEGSKA (reference sequence). Germline trimming cut 5 bases from V and 4 bases from J; bases unmatched to any gene: 6. The CDR3 is made up of 16 amino acids. In nucleotides, the CDR3 is TGCAGTGCTGCCCGACTAGCGGGGGGGCGCACCGGGGAGCTGTTTTTT. As protein: CSAARLAGGRTGELFF.

This chain joins TRBV20-1 and TRBJ1-6; maybe TRBD1 (5 bases). Germline-derived CDR1 and CDR2 are DFQATT and SNEGSKA (reference sequence). The CDR3 loop spans 16 amino acids. V gave up 0 bases and J gave up 2 bases, with 11 bases separating them. In nucleotides, the CDR3 is TGCAGTGCTAGAGATGGCAGGGACCCCTATAATTCACCCCTCCACTTT. Its translation: CSARDGRDPYNSPLHF.

This clonotype appeared once. This rearrangement joins TRBV28 to TRBJ2-1; 9 nucleotides line up with TRBD2. CDR3 length equals 15 residues. V was clipped by 3 bases and J by 5 bases; unmatched bases: 5. The germline V gene encodes CDR1 MDHEN and CDR2 SYDVKM. DNA for the CDR3: TGTGCCAGCAGTTTGCAGCGGGAGGCCCACAATGAGCAGTTCTTC. This codes for CASSLQREAHNEQFF.

This clonotype was seen only a few times. V and J are TRBV7-9 and TRBJ2-5; weak D call: TRBD1 (5 bases). The CDR3 sequence is 15 residues long. Germline V gene lookup returns CDR1 SEHNR and CDR2 FQNEAQ (reference sequence). The V and J ends lost 5 bases and 3 bases respectively, with 16 bases between them. The CDR3 spells CASSLPQGPEETQYF. Written as DNA, the CDR3 is TGTGCCAGCAGCCTCCCTCAGGGCCCCGAAGAGACCCAGTACTTC.

This clonotype was observed a handful of times. This chain uses TRBV2 with TRBJ2-1, with TRBD2 identical over 11 bases. V shed 6 bases and J 6 bases; nucleotides not matched to a gene: 10. Per germline, CDR1 SNHLY and CDR2 FYNNEI. The CDR3 sequence is 16 residues long. For the CDR3, the DNA is TGTGCCAGCAGCGACAGACTAGCGGGGTCCCGCAATGAGCAGTTCTTC. It codes for CASSDRLAGSRNEQFF.

This clonotype was observed a handful of times. V is TRBV4-1 and J is TRBJ2-1; 8 nucleotides line up with TRBD2. J was trimmed by 2 bases and V by 6 bases; bases with no gene match: 15. There are 18 residues in the CDR3. CDR1 and CDR2 from the germline V gene are MGHRA and YSYEKL. Written as DNA, the CDR3 is TGCGCCAGCAGTCAAAACCGCCCGAGCGGGAGCACCTACAATGAGCAGTTCTTC. This gives the protein CASSQNRPSGSTYNEQFF.

The chain uses TRBV28 and TRBJ2-2, with unresolved D. From germline, CDR1 is MDHEN and CDR2 SYDVKM. V gave up 0 bases and J gave up 1 base, with 6 bases separating them. There are 15 residues in the CDR3. CDR3 sequence: CASSLWVGNTGELFF. For the CDR3, the DNA is TGTGCCAGCAGTTTATGGGTAGGGAACACCGGGGAGCTGTTTTTT.

This clonotype was recorded only once. At one end, the junction sequence differs from germline, possibly due to a read error. The chain combines TRBV6-2 or TRBV6-3 with TRBJ1-2; D call uncertain. The germline gives CDR1 MNHEY, CDR2 SVGEGT. This CDR3 is built from 12 residues. The CDR3 protein is CAGSYRQDGYTF. As DNA, the CDR3 is TGTGCCGGCAGTTACCGTCAGGATGGCTACACCTTC.

The chain has TRBV27 and TRBJ2-1; TRBD2 matches at 8 bases. The CDR3 totals 20 residues. The V and J ends lost 1 base and 4 bases, in that order; junction bases with no gene match: 18. CDR1 is MNHEY, CDR2 SMNVEV, per germline (reference sequence). The CDR3 region is CASSLYSREGSVGLYNEQFF. CDR3 nucleotides: TGTGCCAGCAGTTTATATAGTCGGGAGGGATCGGTCGGGCTTTACAATGAGCAGTTCTTC.

This chain joins TRBV13 and TRBJ1-1, with no clear D. The V gene lost 1 base and the J gene lost 3 bases, with 9 bases spanning the gap. The germline V gene encodes CDR1 PRHDT and CDR2 FYEKMQ (reference sequence). This CDR3 has 14 residues. CDR3 in DNA: TGTGCCAGCAGCTTAGTGAAAGGATACACTGAAGCTTTCTTT. Its protein is CASSLVKGYTEAFF.